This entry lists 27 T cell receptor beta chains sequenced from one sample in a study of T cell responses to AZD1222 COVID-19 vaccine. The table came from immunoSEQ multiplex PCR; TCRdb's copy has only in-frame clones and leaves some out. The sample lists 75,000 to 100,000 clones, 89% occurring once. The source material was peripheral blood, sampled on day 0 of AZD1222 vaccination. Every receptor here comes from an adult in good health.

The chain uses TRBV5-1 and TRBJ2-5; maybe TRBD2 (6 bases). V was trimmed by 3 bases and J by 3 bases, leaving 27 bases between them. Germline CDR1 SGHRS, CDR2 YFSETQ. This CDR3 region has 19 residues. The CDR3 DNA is TGCGCCAGCAGCTCGAAGGAGGGAAACCGAGCAACCGTGGAAGAGACCCAGTACTTC. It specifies CASSSKEGNRATVEETQYF.

CDR3 DNA: TGCGCCAGCCTGCCGGGACAGGGGACCCGCGTGGGAGCTTTCTTT. Residues: CASLPGQGTRVGAFF. V and J are TRBV5-1 and TRBJ1-1, with TRBD1 matching over 10 bases. V lost 7 bases, J lost 10 bases, and 16 bases stayed unmatched. Germline CDR1 reads SGHRS; CDR2 reads YFSETQ. The CDR3 is made up of 15 amino acids. The entire variable domain, with the rest obtained from reference TRBV5-1 and TRBJ1-1, is as follows: KAGVTQTPRYLIKTRGQQVTLSCSPISGHRSVSWYQQTPGQGLQFLFEYFSETQRNKGNFPGRFSGRQFSNSRSEMNVSTLELGDSALYLCASLPGQGTRVGAFFGQGTRLTVV.

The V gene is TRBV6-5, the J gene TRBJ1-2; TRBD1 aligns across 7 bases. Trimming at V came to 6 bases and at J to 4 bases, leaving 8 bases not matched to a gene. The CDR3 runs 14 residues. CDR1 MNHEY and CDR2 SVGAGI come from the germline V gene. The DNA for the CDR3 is TGTGCCAGCAGCCAGACAGGGATCTCCTATGGCTACACCTTC. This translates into CASSQTGISYGYTF.

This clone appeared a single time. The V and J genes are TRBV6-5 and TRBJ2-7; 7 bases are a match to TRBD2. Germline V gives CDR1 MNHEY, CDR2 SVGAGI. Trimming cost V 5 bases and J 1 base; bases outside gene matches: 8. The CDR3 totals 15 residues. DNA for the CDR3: TGTGCCAGCAGTCCACTAGCGACAGAGTCCTACGAGCAGTACTTC. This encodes CASSPLATESYEQYF.

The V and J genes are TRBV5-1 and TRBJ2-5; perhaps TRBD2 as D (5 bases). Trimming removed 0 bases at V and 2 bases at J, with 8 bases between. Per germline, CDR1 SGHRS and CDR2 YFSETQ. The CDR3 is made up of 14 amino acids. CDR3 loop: CASSLGRTQETQYF. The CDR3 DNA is TGCGCCAGCAGCTTGGGACGGACTCAAGAGACCCAGTACTTC.

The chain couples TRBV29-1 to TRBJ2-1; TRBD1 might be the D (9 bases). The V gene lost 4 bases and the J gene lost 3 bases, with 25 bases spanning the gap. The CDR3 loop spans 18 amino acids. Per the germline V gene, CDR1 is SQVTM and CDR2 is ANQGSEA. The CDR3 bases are TGCAGCGTTGTCCGGGACAGGGTGGGACTAGGGGGCTACAATGAGCAGTTCTTC. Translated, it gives CSVVRDRVGLGGYNEQFF.

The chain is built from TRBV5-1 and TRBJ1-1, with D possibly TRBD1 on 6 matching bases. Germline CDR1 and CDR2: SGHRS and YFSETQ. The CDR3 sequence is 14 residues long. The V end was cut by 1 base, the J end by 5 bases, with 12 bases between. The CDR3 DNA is TGCGCCAGCAGCTTGTTGGGGGCCGGTACTGAAGCTTTCTTT. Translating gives CASSLLGAGTEAFF.

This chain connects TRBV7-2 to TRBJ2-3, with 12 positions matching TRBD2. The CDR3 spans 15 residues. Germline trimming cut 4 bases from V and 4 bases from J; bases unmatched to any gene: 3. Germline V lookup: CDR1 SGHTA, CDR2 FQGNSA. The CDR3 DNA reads TGTGCCAGCAGCTCTAGCGGGGGGGCGCCAGATACGCAGTATTTT. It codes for CASSSSGGAPDTQYF.

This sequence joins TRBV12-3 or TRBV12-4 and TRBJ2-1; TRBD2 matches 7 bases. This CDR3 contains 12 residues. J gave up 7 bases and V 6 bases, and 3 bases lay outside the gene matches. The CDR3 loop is CASSRSGNEQFF. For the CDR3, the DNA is TGTGCCAGCAGCCGTAGCGGGAATGAGCAGTTCTTC.

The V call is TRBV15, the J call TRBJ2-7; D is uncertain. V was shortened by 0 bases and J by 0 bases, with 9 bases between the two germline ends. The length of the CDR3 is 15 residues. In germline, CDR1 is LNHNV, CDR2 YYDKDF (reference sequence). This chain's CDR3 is CATSRDHGSSYEQYF. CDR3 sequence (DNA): TGTGCCACCAGCAGAGATCACGGGTCCTCCTACGAGCAGTACTTC.

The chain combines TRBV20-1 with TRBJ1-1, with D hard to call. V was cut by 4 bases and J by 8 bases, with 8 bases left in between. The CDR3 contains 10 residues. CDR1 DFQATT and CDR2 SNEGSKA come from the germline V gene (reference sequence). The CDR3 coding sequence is TGCAGTGCTATACATCAGGAAGCTTTCTTT. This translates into CSAIHQEAFF.

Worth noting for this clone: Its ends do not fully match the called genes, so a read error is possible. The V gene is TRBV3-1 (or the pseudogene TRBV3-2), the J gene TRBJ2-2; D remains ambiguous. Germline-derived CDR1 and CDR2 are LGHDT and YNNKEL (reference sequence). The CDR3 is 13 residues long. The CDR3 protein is CATSRTYTGELFF. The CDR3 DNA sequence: TGTGCCACCAGCCGGACGTACACCGGGGAGCTGTTTTTT.

The CDR3 spells CASSLAASGLRSYEQYF. The CDR3 DNA reads TGCGCCAGCAGCTTGGCAGCTAGCGGCCTTCGCTCCTACGAGCAGTACTTC. The V call is TRBV5-1, the J call TRBJ2-7, with 7 nucleotides matching TRBD2. This CDR3 region has 17 residues. Germline-derived CDR1 and CDR2 are SGHRS and YFSETQ. J gave up 0 bases and V 0 bases, and 9 bases lay outside the gene matches.

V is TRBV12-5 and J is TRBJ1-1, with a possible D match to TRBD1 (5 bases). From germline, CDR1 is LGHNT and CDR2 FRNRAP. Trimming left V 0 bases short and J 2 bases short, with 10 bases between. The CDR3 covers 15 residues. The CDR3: CASGLVQASNTEAFF. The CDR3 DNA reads TGTGCTAGTGGTTTGGTACAGGCCTCTAACACTGAAGCTTTCTTT.

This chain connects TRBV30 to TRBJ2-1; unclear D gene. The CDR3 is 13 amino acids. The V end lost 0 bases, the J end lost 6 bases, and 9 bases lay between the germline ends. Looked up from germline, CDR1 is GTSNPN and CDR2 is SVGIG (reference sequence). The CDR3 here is CAWSVLYANEQFF. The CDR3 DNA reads TGTGCCTGGAGTGTACTGTACGCCAATGAGCAGTTCTTC.

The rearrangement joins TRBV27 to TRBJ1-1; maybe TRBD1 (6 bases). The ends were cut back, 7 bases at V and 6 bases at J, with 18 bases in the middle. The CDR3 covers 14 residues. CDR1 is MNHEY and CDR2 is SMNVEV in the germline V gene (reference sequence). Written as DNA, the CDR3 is TGTGCCAGCACCCTCGCCTGGGGACAATCTGAAGCTTTCTTT. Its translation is CASTLAWGQSEAFF.

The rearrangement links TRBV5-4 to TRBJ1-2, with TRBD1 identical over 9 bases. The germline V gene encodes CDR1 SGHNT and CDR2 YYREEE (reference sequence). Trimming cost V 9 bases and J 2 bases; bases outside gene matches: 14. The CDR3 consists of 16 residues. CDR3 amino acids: CATTTATGGENYGYTF. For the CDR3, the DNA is TGTGCCACCACGACAGCGACAGGGGGGGAGAACTATGGCTACACCTTC. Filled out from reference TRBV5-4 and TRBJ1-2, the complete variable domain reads ETGVTQSPTHLIKTRGQQVTLRCSSQSGHNTVSWYQQALGQGPQFIFQYYREEENGRGNFPPRFSGLQFPNYSSELNVNALELDDSALYLCATTTATGGENYGYTFGSGTRLTVV.

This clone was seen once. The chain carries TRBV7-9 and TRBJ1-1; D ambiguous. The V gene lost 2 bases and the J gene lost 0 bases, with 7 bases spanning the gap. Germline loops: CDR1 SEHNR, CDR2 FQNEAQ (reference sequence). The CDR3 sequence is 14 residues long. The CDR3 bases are TGTGCCAGCAGCTTACAGGCATTGAACACTGAAGCTTTCTTT. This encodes CASSLQALNTEAFF.

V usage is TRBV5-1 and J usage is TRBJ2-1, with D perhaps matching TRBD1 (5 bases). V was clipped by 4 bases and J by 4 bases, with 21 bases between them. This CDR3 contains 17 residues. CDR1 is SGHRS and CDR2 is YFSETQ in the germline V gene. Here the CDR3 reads CASSHIPDKGAYNEQFF. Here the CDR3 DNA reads TGCGCCAGCAGCCATATCCCGGACAAAGGGGCTTACAATGAGCAGTTCTTC. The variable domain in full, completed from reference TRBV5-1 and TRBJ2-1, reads KAGVTQTPRYLIKTRGQQVTLSCSPISGHRSVSWYQQTPGQGLQFLFEYFSETQRNKGNFPGRFSGRQFSNSRSEMNVSTLELGDSALYLCASSHIPDKGAYNEQFFGPGTRLTVL.

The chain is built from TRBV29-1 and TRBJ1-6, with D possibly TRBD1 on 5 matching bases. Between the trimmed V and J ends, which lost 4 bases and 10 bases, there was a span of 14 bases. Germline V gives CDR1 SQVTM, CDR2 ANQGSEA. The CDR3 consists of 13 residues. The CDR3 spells CSVAPGPGSPLHF. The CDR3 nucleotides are TGCAGCGTTGCCCCCGGCCCAGGGTCACCCCTCCACTTT. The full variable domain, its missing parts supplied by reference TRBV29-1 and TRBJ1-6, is SAVISQKPSRDICQRGTSLTIQCQVDSQVTMMFWYRQQPGQSLTLIATANQGSEATYESGFVIDKFPISRPNLTFSTLTVSNMSPEDSSIYLCSVAPGPGSPLHFGNGTRLTVT.

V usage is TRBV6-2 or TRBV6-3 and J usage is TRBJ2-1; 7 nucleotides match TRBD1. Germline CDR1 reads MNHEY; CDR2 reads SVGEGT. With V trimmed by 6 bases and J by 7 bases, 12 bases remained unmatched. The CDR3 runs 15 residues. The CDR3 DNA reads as TGTGCCAGCAGCACACAGGGGCTGGGGCGAAATGAGCAGTTCTTC. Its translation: CASSTQGLGRNEQFF.

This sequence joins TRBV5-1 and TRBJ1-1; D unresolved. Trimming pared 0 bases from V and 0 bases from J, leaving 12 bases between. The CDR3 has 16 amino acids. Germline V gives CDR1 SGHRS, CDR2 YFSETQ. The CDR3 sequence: CASSLGVRGMNTEAFF. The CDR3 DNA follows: TGCGCCAGCAGCTTGGGTGTGCGGGGTATGAACACTGAAGCTTTCTTT.

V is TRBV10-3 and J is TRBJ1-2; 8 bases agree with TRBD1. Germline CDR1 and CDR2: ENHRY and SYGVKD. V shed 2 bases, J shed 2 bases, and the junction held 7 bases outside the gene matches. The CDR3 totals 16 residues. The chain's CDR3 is CAISESGTGSNYGYTF. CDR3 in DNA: TGTGCCATCAGTGAGAGCGGGACAGGTTCCAACTATGGCTACACCTTC.

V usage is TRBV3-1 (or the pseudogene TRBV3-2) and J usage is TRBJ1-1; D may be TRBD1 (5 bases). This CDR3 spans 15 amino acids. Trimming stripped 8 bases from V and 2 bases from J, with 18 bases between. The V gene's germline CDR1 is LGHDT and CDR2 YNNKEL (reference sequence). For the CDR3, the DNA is TGTGCCAGCTCCACCCGCAGGGCTGGCAACACTGAAGCTTTCTTT. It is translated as CASSTRRAGNTEAFF.

The chain's CDR3 is CASSSGGADTQYF. The DNA of the CDR3 is TGTGCCAGCAGTTCCGGCGGCGCAGATACGCAGTATTTT. The chain uses TRBV7-2 and TRBJ2-3; no clear D. The V gene lost 6 bases and the J gene lost 4 bases, with 11 bases spanning the gap. Germline V gene sequence: CDR1 SGHTA, CDR2 FQGNSA. This CDR3 region has 13 residues.

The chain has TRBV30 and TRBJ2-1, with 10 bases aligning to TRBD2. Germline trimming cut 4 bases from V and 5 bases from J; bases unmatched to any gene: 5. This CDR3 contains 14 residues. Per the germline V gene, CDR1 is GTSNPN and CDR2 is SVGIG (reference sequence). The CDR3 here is CAWNGLAVNNEQFF. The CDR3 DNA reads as TGTGCCTGGAATGGACTAGCGGTAAACAATGAGCAGTTCTTC.

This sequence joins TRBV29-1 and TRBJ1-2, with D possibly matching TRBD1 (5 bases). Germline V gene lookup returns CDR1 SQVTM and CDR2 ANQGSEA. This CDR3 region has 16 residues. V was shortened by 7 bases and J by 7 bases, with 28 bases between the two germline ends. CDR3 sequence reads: CSAITGGDSAGPGYTF. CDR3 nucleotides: TGCAGCGCGATCACTGGGGGTGACAGCGCGGGGCCTGGCTACACCTTC.